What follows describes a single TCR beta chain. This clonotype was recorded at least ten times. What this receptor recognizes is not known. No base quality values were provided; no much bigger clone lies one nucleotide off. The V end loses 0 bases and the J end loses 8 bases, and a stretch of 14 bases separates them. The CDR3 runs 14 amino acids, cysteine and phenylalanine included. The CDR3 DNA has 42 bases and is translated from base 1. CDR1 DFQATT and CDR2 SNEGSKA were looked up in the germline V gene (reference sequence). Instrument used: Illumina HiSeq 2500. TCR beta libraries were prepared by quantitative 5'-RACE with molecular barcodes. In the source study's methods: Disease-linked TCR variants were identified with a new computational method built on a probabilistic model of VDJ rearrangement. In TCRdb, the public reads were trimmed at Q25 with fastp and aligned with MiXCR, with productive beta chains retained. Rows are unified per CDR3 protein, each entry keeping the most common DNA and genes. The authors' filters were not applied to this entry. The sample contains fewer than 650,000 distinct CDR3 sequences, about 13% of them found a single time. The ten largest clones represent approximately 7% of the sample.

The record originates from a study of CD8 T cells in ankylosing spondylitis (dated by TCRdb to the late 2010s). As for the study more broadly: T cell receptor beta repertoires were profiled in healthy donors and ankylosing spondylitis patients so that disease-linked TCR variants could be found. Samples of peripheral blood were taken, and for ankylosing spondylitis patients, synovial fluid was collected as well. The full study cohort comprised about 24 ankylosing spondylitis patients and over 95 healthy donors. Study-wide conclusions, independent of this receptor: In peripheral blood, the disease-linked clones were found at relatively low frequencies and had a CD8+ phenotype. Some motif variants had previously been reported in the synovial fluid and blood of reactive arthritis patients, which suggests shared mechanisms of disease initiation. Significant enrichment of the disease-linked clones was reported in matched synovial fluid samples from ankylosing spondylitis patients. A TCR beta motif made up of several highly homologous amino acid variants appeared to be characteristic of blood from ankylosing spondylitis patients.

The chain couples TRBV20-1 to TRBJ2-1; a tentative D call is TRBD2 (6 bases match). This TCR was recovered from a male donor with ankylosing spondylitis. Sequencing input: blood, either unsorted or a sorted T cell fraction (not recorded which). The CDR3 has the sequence CSARDLRASDEQFF. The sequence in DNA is TGCAGTGCTAGAGATCTCCGGGCTAGCGATGAGCAGTTCTTC.